This TCR beta chain originates from a study of cytomegalovirus exposure and HLA in healthy donors (dated by TCRdb to the late 2010s). In terms of the full investigation: An earlier analysis of some 550 of the donors reported 250 to 300 Gb of sequence data and more than 90 million unique TCR beta sequences from some 180 million T cells. In a later genetic analysis, genome-wide SNP genotypes for about 55% of the 666 donors were used, and that subset was treated as a discovery cohort. Across around 400 genotyped donors of the cohort, an average of about 220,000 unique TCR beta nucleotide sequences per donor were sequenced, and about a sixth of those sequences were non-productive. All discovery cohort repertoires had been generated using a single sequencing platform. Along with the 666-subject first cohort, a separate validation cohort of 120 different subjects was used. The study used immunosequencing to profile the T cell repertoires of more than 650 subjects and linked those repertoires to cytomegalovirus serostatus. Roughly 300 gigabases of sequencing data and around 85 million unique TCR sequences made up an early release that covered approximately 650 HLA-typed donors. In the later analysis, no new phenotypic data were used to find candidate immune exposures; instead, reliance was placed on TCR beta sequences and their occurrence across donors. Class I and class II HLA loci were covered by the typing at four-digit resolution. Of the roughly 400 genotyped donors, about 80% fell in the genetic ancestry cluster associated with self-reported Caucasian donors. Because of strong linkage in the cohort, roughly five DR-DQ haplotypes were treated as single units for association and clustering. To study patterns of TCR occurrence, a later analysis re-analyzed previously published TCR beta repertoires from 600 to 750 donors and added high-resolution HLA genotyping. Typing coverage differed by locus: A, B, C, DRB1 and DQB1 were typed in about 620-640 donors, DQA1 in 500 to 550, DPA1 in 600 to 610, and DPB1 in just under 480. Donor age, sex, ethnicity and CMV serostatus were collected together with the repertoire data. The study combined high-throughput TCR immunosequencing, statistical association of individual TCRs with disease status, and machine learning to predict cytomegalovirus infection status. In an earlier analysis of roughly 600 of the donors, high-throughput TCR beta sequencing was used to judge whether each TCR beta V gene segment behaved as functional or pseudogenic. The study aimed to test whether signatures of past pathogen exposure could be identified by cataloging public T cell receptors.

The library was built by means of the immunoSEQ multiplex PCR assay. The multiplex PCR relied on a mix of 60 forward primers for TCR Vbeta segments and 13 reverse primers for TCR Jbeta segments. A multiplex PCR assay on genomic DNA amplified the CDR3 region of rearranged TCR beta genes. The Illumina HiSeq System was used to sequence the amplified TCR beta libraries as 87-base-pair reads. Processing in the source paper ran as follows. A later analysis tallied roughly 76 million unique TCR beta chains across the 700 or so repertoires, and approximately 11 million of those chains were shared by two or more donors. To remove PCR and sequencing errors, raw reads were error-corrected and collapsed into unique sequences using a nearest-neighbor algorithm that merged closely related sequences. Alignment of CDR3 sequences to IMGT reference sequences was used to assign V, D and J gene segments. For a sequence to be retained, a match of at least six nucleotides to both a V gene segment and a J gene segment was required. A rearrangement was called productive if the CDR3 had no stop codons and remained in frame with V and J, and every other rearrangement was called non-productive. CDR3 was defined according to IMGT convention as the region running from the second conserved V-encoded cysteine to the conserved J-encoded phenylalanine. In an earlier analysis of some 550 of the donors, sequences lacking an unambiguous match to a single V gene segment were excluded. An earlier analysis of fewer than 750 of the donors called V segments functional above 56.7% productive rearrangements and segregating when the between-donor standard deviation exceeded 5%. A statistical classification framework was built for diagnosing cytomegalovirus status from the catalog of TCR beta chain sequences. V and J gene assignment, in a later analysis, came from comparing TCR nucleotide sequences with IMGT/GENE-DB human TR gene sequences. A later analysis assigned CDR3 sequences and most-parsimonious VDJ recombination scenarios with the TCRdist pipeline. In a later analysis, each TCR beta chain was defined by its CDR3 amino acid sequence together with its V-gene family, and reads lacking a unique V-gene family were excluded. To address suspected cross-contamination and a sequencing artifact, a later analysis removed a few hundred highly shared, low-generation-probability nucleotide sequences. A later analysis calculated a clonal expansion index for each public chain from normalized within-repertoire ranks of inferred template counts. In a later analysis, generation probabilities were computed using a VDJ recombination model fitted to out-of-frame rearrangements, and the results were checked against IGoR. In a later analysis, hypergeometric tests were used to score TCR-TCR, TCR-HLA and TCR-CMV co-occurrence, with a repertoire-size bias correction applied to TCR pairs. A later analysis estimated false discovery rates by permuting HLA or CMV assignments 20 times. In a later analysis, co-occurring TCRs were grouped using DBSCAN, and TCRdist sequence similarity was added for clustering within HLA-allele-positive subsets. Co-occurrence clustering excluded repertoires with fewer than 30,000 or more than 120,000 public chains, plus five with anomalous nucleotide sharing. The source is immuneACCESS, and TCRdb retained only in-frame sequences with V and J called. Part of the clones is not carried over; for the studies checked, unresolved V genes explain less than half of this, and the remainder is unexplained. The V and J calls and the clone size are those of that table, but D and trimming were determined from the DNA. This sample has roughly 170,000 clones in its table, and approximately 80% of those were observed once. The ten biggest clones cover roughly 0.75% of the sample.

The cohort was made up of about 670 healthy bone marrow donors. At the time of sampling, all cohort members were nominally healthy, though unrecorded immune exposures were likely present. The donor was CMV seronegative and was included in the group of about 350 seronegative cohort members. A peripheral blood sample was collected from each donor, and TCR beta sequencing was performed on peripheral blood mononuclear cells. The Qiagen DNeasy Blood Extraction Kit was used to extract genomic DNA from the blood cell samples. Comment on this clone: Its antigen is currently not known. Base-call qualities are not available, and no considerably larger clone is one nucleotide away.

Results and caveats for the whole study, not just this receptor: Correlated functional status among segregating V segments might be attributable to linkage disequilibrium, but an unknown experimental factor could not be ruled out. Compared with the roughly 700-donor mean, donors in an Asian-associated ancestry cluster had fewer N-insertions in productive TCRs, according to a later genetic analysis. Several of the top co-occurrence clusters appeared to be linked to parvovirus B19, influenza, CMV and Epstein-Barr virus, according to a later analysis. According to a later analysis, most CMV-associated TCR beta chains appeared to be HLA-restricted, and the HLA associations seemed to be driven largely by CMV exposure. A cluster of highly shared sequence variants was judged likely to be a technical artifact of the sequencing pipeline. A few of the identified cytomegalovirus-associated TCR beta chains were confirmed in vitro to be specific for cytomegalovirus antigens. A later genetic analysis associated a missense DCLRE1C variant with V-gene and J-gene trimming of TCR beta chains, and an independent cohort replicated the association. It was suggested by the authors that the approach could potentially be generalized to other disease states and immunological phenotypes. In both the original and validation cohorts, the classifier was reported to diagnose cytomegalovirus status with high specificity and sensitivity. For the cohort, immune exposure information was limited to CMV serostatus. Over 15 rarely observed V segments, including chromosome 9 orphons, were excluded from the earlier analysis of several hundred of the donors because counts were too low. In a later analysis, TCR association rates were found to vary across HLA loci, with the most associated TCRs seen for DRB1 alleles and the fewest for HLA-C alleles. The study listed 150 to 200 TCR beta chains as associated with cytomegalovirus. Across donors, most TCR sequences were observed very rarely, whereas some public TCRs were present in many individuals. In this cohort, only TCR beta chains were sequenced, and detectable features were limited by the absence of alpha or paired-chain data. At a false discovery rate of 0.05, a later analysis linked about 17,000 TCR beta sequences to specific HLA alleles. When HLA alleles, especially DR and DQ, strongly co-occurred, TCR associations were difficult to assign to individual alleles. Because some donors lacked HLA typing at each locus, the association tests relied only on the typed subset. Roughly uniform sequencing depth across donors was assumed in presence/absence analyses, although this assumption may not hold. In a later analysis, HLA-associated TCR beta chains showed more clonal expansion and lower generation probabilities than non-associated chains that were equally common. In an earlier analysis of over 550 of the donors, most TCR beta V segments were observed in productive rearrangements about 90% or about 30% of the time, broadly matching IMGT annotations. A further reported finding was that TCR beta sequences accurately predicted the HLA-A and HLA-B alleles for most subjects in the first cohort.

The sequence was obtained from a young woman in good health and CMV-seronegative. Source material: PBMCs.

The DNA sequence is given as TGTGCCAGCAGCCCTAACAGGGGTGATACGCAGTATTTT. Translated, it gives CASSPNRGDTQYF. The receptor chain draws on TRBV9 and TRBJ2-3, with TRBD1 identical over 7 junction bases. Spanning cysteine to phenylalanine, the CDR3 consists of 13 amino acids. Just the 39-base CDR3 DNA is kept, in frame starting at base 1. The junction shows trimming of 4 bases on V and 6 bases on J, and the gene matches do not reach 5 bases of it. CDR1 and CDR2, looked up from the germline V gene, are SGDLS and YYNGEE.